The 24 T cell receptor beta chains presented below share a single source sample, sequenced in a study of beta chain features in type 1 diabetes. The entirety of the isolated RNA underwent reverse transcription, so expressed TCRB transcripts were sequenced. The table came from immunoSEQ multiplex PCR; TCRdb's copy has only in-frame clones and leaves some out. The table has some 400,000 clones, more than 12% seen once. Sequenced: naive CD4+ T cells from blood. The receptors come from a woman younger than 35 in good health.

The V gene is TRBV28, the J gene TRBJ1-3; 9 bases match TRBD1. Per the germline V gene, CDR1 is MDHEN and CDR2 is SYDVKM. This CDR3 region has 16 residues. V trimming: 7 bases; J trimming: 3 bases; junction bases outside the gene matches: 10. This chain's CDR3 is CASTYETGGNGNTIYF. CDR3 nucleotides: TGTGCCAGCACTTACGAGACAGGGGGTAATGGAAACACCATATATTTT.

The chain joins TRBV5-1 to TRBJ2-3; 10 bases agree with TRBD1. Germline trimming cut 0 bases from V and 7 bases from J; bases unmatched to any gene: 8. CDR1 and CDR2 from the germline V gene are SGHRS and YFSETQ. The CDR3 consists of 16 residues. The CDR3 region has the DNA TGCGCCAGCAGCTTGGATCCGGGACAGGGGTTTAATACGCAGTATTTT. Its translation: CASSLDPGQGFNTQYF.

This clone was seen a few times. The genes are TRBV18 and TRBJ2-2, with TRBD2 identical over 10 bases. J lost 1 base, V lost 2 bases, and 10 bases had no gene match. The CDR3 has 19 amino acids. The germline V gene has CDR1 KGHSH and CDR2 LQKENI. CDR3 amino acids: CASSPYFGLAVENTGELFF. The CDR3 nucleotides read TGTGCCAGCTCACCATACTTCGGACTAGCGGTAGAGAACACCGGGGAGCTGTTTTTT.

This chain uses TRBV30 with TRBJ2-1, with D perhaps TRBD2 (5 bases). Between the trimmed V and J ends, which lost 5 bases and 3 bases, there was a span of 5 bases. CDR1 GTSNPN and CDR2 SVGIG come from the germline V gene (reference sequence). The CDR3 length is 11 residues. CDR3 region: CAWRGYNEQFF. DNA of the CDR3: TGTGCCTGGCGGGGCTACAATGAGCAGTTCTTC.

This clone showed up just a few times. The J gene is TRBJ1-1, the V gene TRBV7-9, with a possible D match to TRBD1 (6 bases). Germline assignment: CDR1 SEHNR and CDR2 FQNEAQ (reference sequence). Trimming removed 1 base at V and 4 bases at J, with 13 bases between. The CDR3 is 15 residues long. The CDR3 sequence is CASSLEQGRGTEAFF. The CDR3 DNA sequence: TGTGCCAGCAGCTTAGAGCAGGGGCGAGGCACTGAAGCTTTCTTT.

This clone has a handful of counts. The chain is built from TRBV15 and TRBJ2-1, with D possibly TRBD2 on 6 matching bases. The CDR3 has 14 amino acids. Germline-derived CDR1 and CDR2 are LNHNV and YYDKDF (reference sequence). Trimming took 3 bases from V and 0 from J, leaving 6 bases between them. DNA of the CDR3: TGTGCCACCAGCAGCGGGGGCTCCTACAATGAGCAGTTCTTC. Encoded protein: CATSSGGSYNEQFF.

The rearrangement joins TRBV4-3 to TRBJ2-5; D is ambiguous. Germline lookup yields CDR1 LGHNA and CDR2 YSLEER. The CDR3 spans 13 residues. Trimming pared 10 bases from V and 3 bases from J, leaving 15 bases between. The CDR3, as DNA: TGCGCCACTCCGACAAGTTTTAAAGAGACCCAGTACTTC. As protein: CATPTSFKETQYF.

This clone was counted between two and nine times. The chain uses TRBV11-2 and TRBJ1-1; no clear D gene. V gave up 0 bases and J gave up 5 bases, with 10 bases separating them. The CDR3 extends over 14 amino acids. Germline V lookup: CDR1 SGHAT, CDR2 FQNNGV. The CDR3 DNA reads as TGTGCCAGCAGCTTAGATCTCGGTCGTACTGAAGCTTTCTTT. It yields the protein CASSLDLGRTEAFF.

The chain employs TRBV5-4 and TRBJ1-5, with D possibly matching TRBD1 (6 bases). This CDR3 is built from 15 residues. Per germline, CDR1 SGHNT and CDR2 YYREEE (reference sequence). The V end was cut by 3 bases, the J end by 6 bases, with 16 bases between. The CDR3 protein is CASSSTPQGVQPQHF. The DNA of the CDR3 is TGTGCCAGCAGCTCTACGCCACAGGGAGTTCAGCCCCAGCATTTT.

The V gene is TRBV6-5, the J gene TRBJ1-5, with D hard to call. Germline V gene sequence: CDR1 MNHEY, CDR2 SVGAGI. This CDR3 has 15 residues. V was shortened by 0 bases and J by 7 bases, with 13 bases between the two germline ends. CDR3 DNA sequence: TGTGCCAGCAGTTACTCGAAAGGATCGGGACAGCCCCAGCATTTT. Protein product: CASSYSKGSGQPQHF.

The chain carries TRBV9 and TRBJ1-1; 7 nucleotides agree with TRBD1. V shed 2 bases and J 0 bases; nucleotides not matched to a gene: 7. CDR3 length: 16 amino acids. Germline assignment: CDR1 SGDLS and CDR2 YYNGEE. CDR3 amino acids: CASSVIGTAMNTEAFF. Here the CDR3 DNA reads TGTGCCAGCAGCGTGATCGGGACAGCTATGAACACTGAAGCTTTCTTT.

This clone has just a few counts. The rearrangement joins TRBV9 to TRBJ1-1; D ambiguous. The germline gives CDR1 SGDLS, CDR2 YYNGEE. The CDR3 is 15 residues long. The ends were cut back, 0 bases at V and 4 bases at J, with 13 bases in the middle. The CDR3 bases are TGTGCCAGCAGCGTAGAAGGAGCGGTGGGCACTGAAGCTTTCTTT. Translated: CASSVEGAVGTEAFF.

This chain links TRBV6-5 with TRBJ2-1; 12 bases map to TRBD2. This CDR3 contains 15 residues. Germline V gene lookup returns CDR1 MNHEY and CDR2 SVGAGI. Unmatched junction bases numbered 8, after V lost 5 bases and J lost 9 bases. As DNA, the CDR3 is TGTGCCAGCAGTCTAGCTAGCGGGAGGGCCAGTGAGCAGTTCTTC. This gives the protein CASSLASGRASEQFF.

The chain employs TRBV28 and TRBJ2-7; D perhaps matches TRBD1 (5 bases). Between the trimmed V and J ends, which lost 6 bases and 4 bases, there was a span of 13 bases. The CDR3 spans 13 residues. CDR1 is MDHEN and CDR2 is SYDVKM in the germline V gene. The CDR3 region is CASSLGSGYEQYF. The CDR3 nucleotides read TGTGCCAGCAGCCTCGGATCAGGGTACGAGCAGTACTTC.

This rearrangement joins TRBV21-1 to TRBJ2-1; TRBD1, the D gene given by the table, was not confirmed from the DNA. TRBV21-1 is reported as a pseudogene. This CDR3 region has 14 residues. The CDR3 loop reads CALVSRRGVYEQFF. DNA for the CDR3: TGTGCTCTCGTCTCGCGCAGGGGGGTCTATGAGCAGTTCTTC.

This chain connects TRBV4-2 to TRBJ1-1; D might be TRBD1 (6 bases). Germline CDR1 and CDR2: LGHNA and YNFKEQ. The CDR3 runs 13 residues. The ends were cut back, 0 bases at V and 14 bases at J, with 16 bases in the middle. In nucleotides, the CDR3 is TGTGCCAGCAGCCAAGATTCAGGGGCCGGGGCCTTCTTT. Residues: CASSQDSGAGAFF.

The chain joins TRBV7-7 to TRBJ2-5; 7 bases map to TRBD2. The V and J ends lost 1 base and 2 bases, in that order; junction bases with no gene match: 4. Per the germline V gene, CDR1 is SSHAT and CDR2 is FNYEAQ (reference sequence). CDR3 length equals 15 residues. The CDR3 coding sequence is TGTGCCAGCAGCTTAGGGACGGGGGGACAAGAGACCCAGTACTTC. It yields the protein CASSLGTGGQETQYF.

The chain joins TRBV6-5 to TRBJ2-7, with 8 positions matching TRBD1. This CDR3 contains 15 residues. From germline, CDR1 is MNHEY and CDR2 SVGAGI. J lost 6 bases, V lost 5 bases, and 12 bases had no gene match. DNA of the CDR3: TGTGCCAGCAGTCGTTCACTGACAGGGGACGGCGAGCAGTACTTC. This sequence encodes CASSRSLTGDGEQYF.

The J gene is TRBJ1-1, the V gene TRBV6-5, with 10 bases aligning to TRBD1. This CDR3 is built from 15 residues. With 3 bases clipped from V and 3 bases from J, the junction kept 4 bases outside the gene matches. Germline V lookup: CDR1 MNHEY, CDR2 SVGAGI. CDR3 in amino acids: CASSYGGQGYTEAFF. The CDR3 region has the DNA TGTGCCAGCAGTTATGGGGGACAGGGGTACACTGAAGCTTTCTTT.

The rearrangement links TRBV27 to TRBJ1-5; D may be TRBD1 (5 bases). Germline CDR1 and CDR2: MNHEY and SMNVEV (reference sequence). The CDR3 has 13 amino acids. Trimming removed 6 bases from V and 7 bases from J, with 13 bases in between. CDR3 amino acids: CASRSRVQQPQHF. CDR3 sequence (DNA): TGTGCCAGCAGGTCCAGGGTACAACAGCCCCAGCATTTT.

CDR3 DNA sequence: TGCGCCAGCAGCCCCACCACCCTCGGGGGGGGCTTGAATGAGCAGTTCTTC. Translating gives CASSPTTLGGGLNEQFF. The rearrangement joins TRBV5-1 to TRBJ2-1; the match to TRBD2 covers 8 bases. The germline V gene encodes CDR1 SGHRS and CDR2 YFSETQ. This CDR3 spans 17 amino acids. The trim removed 4 bases at V and 7 bases at J, leaving 16 bases unmatched.

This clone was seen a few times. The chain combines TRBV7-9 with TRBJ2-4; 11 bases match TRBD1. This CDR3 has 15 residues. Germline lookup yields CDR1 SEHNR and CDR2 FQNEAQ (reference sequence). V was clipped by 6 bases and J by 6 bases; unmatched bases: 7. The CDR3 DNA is TGTGCCAGCAGGCAAACCGGGACAGGGGGAAACATTCAGTACTTC. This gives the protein CASRQTGTGGNIQYF.

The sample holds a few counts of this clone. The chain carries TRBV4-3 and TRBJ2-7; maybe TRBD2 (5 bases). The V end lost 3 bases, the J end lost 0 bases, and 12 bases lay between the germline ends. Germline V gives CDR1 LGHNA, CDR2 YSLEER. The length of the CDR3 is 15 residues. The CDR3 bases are TGCGCCAGCAGCCATGCAGCGGAGAGCTCCTACGAGCAGTACTTC. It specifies CASSHAAESSYEQYF.

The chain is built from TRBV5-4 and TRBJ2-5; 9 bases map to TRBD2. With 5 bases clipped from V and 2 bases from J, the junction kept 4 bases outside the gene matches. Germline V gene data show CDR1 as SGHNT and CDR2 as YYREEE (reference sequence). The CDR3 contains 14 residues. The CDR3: CASRTSGTQETQYF. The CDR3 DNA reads TGTGCCAGCAGGACTAGCGGAACGCAAGAGACCCAGTACTTC.